Listed below are T cell receptor beta chains from one sample, sequenced in a study of blood T cell repertoires in COVID-19. Profiling relied on immunoSEQ multiplex PCR, and the TCRdb table lists in-frame clones only, not all of them. The sample holds around 190,000 clones, about 83% seen once. Material for sequencing was PBMCs or T cells enriched from blood (not recorded which). The receptors were gathered from a man aged 35-49 years with acute COVID-19. Each CDR3 is given with its conserved first and last residue. The D gene is left open where the match is weak. Rows give clone size only sometimes, using once, few, many, or a class for an expanded clone.

v_call,clone_size,d_call,j_call,cdr3_length,cdr3_aa,cdr3_nt
TRBV9,NA,TRBD1,TRBJ2-5,15,CASSAGTGVLETQYF,TGTGCCAGCAGCGCCGGGACAGGGGTATTGGAGACCCAGTACTTC
TRBV6-5,NA,NA,TRBJ1-1,16,CASSYGQGLMNTEAFF,TGTGCCAGCAGTTACGGGCAGGGCCTTATGAACACTGAAGCTTTCTTT
TRBV5-1,NA,NA,TRBJ2-3,14,CASSLLQVTDTQYF,TGCGCCAGCAGCTTGTTACAAGTCACAGATACGCAGTATTTT
TRBV24-1,NA,TRBD1,TRBJ1-5,18,CATSDSGQGRSSNQPQHF,TGTGCCACCAGTGACTCGGGACAGGGCAGATCAAGCAATCAGCCCCAGCATTTT
TRBV28,NA,NA,TRBJ1-1,17,CASSLYRGGGVNTEAFF,TGTGCCAGCAGTTTATACCGGGGGGGCGGTGTGAACACTGAAGCTTTCTTT
TRBV27,NA,NA,TRBJ2-1,14,CASSLASSYNEQFF,TGTGCCAGCAGTCTCGCGAGCTCCTACAATGAGCAGTTCTTC
TRBV5-1,once,TRBD1,TRBJ1-1,15,CASKQRQGERTEAFF,TGCGCCAGCAAGCAGCGACAGGGGGAAAGAACTGAAGCTTTCTTT
TRBV19,NA,NA,TRBJ2-7,12,CASSDRRGEQYF,TGTGCCAGTAGTGACCGACGGGGGGAGCAGTACTTC
TRBV9,NA,TRBD1,TRBJ2-3,16,CASSVAGGQGGDTQYF,TGTGCCAGCAGCGTAGCGGGGGGACAGGGAGGAGATACGCAGTATTTT
TRBV28,NA,NA,TRBJ2-2,13,CASSLTSFGELFF,TGTGCCAGCAGTTTAACTAGTTTCGGGGAGCTGTTTTTT
TRBV19,NA,NA,TRBJ1-5,16,CASSSTYGSNNQPQHF,TGTGCCAGTAGTTCAACATACGGGAGTAACAATCAGCCCCAGCATTTT
TRBV30,NA,NA,TRBJ1-1,11,CAWREMTEAFF,TGTGCCTGGAGGGAGATGACTGAAGCTTTCTTT
TRBV7-2,once,TRBD2,TRBJ2-5,14,CASSPQAGVETQYF,TGTGCCAGCAGCCCCCAAGCGGGAGTGGAGACCCAGTACTTC
TRBV4-2,NA,NA,TRBJ2-1,17,CASSQVTADSSYNEQFF,TGTGCCAGCAGCCAAGTCACCGCCGACAGCTCCTACAATGAGCAGTTCTTC
TRBV2,NA,TRBD2,TRBJ2-1,13,CASRFSGSYEQFF,TGTGCCAGCAGGTTTAGCGGGAGCTATGAGCAGTTCTTC
TRBV7-2,NA,TRBD1,TRBJ1-3,18,CASSATYHRGLSGNTIYF,TGTGCCAGCAGCGCAACATATCACAGGGGGCTATCGGGAAACACCATATATTTT
TRBV5-4,NA,NA,TRBJ2-3,14,CASSLGQSTDTQYF,TGTGCCAGCAGCCTAGGACAGAGCACAGATACGCAGTATTTT
TRBV24-1,NA,TRBD2,TRBJ2-5,13,CATGLAGGQTQYF,TGTGCCACAGGACTAGCGGGAGGACAGACCCAGTACTTC
TRBV28,NA,NA,TRBJ2-7,14,CASSIPGSSYEQYF,TGTGCCAGCAGTATCCCAGGGTCATCCTACGAGCAGTACTTC
TRBV6-5,NA,TRBD1,TRBJ2-5,14,CASTYRGHGETQYF,TGTGCCAGCACGTACAGGGGTCACGGGGAGACCCAGTACTTC
TRBV9,NA,TRBD1,TRBJ2-3,12,CASGTDRAAQYF,TGTGCCAGCGGAACGGACAGGGCGGCGCAGTATTTT
TRBV7-2,NA,NA,TRBJ2-3,13,CASSFLPGNTQYF,TGTGCCAGCAGCTTTCTACCGGGGAATACGCAGTATTTT
TRBV5-5,NA,NA,TRBJ1-2,12,CASSLAQGGYTF,TGTGCCAGCAGCTTGGCCCAGGGTGGCTACACCTTC
TRBV9,NA,NA,TRBJ1-2,16,CASSVEGSWGGGGYTF,TGTGCCAGCAGCGTAGAGGGTTCGTGGGGGGGCGGTGGCTACACCTTC
TRBV5-1,NA,TRBD1,TRBJ2-5,14,CASRTDRGQETQYF,TGCGCCAGCAGAACGGACAGGGGACAAGAGACCCAGTACTTC
TRBV15,NA,NA,TRBJ1-4,16,CATSREGVRTNEKLFF,TGTGCCACCAGCAGAGAAGGGGTGAGGACTAATGAAAAACTGTTTTTT
TRBV15,NA,NA,TRBJ2-1,15,CATSRGGSSYNEQFF,TGTGCCACCAGCAGAGGAGGAAGCTCCTACAATGAGCAGTTCTTC
TRBV2,NA,TRBD1,TRBJ1-1,13,CASRQGLNTEAFF,TGTGCCAGCAGACAGGGGCTGAACACTGAAGCTTTCTTT
TRBV28,NA,TRBD2,TRBJ2-7,13,CASSPLGGGEQYF,TGTGCCAGCAGTCCCCTGGGGGGGGGTGAGCAGTACTTC
TRBV28,NA,NA,TRBJ2-5,15,CASSLGGGLQETQYF,TGTGCCAGCAGTTTAGGGGGCGGGCTTCAAGAGACCCAGTACTTC
TRBV6-5,NA,TRBD1,TRBJ1-6,15,CASSFKQGRNSPLHF,TGTGCCAGCAGTTTCAAACAGGGGCGAAATTCACCCCTCCACTTT
TRBV3-1/TRBV3-2,few,TRBD1,TRBJ1-6,15,CASSGGDSYNSPLHF,TGTGCCAGCAGCGGAGGGGACAGTTATAATTCACCCCTCCACTTT
TRBV6-2/TRBV6-3,NA,NA,TRBJ2-5,14,CASSFRGDGETQYF,TGTGCCAGCAGTTTCAGGGGAGACGGGGAGACCCAGTACTTC
TRBV2,NA,TRBD1,TRBJ2-1,15,CASSWMGTGPNEQFF,TGTGCCAGCAGCTGGATGGGGACAGGGCCGAATGAGCAGTTCTTC
TRBV14,NA,TRBD2,TRBJ2-1,15,CASSQGTSPYNEQFF,TGTGCCAGCAGCCAAGGGACTAGCCCCTACAATGAGCAGTTCTTC
TRBV3-1/TRBV3-2,NA,NA,TRBJ1-5,15,CASSQDRTANQPQHF,TGTGCCAGCAGCCAAGATAGGACTGCTAATCAGCCCCAGCATTTT